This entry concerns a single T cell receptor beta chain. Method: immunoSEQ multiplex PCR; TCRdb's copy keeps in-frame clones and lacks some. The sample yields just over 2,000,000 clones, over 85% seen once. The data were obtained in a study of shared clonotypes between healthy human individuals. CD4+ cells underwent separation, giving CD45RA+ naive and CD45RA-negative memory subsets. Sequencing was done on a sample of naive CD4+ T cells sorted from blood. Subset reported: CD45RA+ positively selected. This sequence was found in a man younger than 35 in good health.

In DNA form, the CDR3 reads TGTGCCAGCAGCTTGACGGGAGGGCCCAATGAGCAGTTCTTC. Amino acids: CASSLTGGPNEQFF. This chain links TRBV5-4 with TRBJ2-1; 8 positions agree with TRBD2. J was trimmed by 6 bases and V by 1 base; bases with no gene match: 3. Per germline, CDR1 SGHNT and CDR2 YYREEE (reference sequence). The CDR3 consists of 14 residues.